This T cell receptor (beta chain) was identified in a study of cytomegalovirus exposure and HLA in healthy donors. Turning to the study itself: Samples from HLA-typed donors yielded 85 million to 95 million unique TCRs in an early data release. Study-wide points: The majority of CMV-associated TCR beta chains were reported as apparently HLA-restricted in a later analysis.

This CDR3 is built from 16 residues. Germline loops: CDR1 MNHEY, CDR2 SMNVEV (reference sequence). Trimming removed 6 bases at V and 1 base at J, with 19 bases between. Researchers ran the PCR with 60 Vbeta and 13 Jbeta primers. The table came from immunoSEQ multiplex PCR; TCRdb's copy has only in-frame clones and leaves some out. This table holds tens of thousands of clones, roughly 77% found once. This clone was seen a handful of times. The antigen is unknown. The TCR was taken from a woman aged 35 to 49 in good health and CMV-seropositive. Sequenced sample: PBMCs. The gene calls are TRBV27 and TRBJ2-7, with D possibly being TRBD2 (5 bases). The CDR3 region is CASRRGSLGGSYEQYF. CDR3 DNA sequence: TGTGCCAGCAGACGCGGGTCACTTGGTGGGTCCTACGAGCAGTACTTC.